These T cell receptor beta chains were read from a single sample in a study of blood T cell repertoires in COVID-19. Using immunoSEQ multiplex PCR, the repertoire was profiled, and TCRdb retains in-frame clones only, with some absent. The top ten clones hold under 8.5% of a sample with approximately 350,000 clones, 70% to 90% of them seen once. The material sequenced was peripheral blood. These receptors came from a woman aged 60-75 years with COVID-19, enrolled during active disease. Each CDR3 is given with its conserved first and last residue. Each record gives: clone size, V gene, D gene, CDR3 length, J gene, CDR3 DNA, CDR3 protein. The D gene is left open where the match is weak. Clone size is shown for a subset of rows, as once, few, many or a class of expanded clone.

.	TRBV27	.	13	TRBJ1-2	TGTGCCAGCAGTTTTACCGGTAGCTATGGCTACACCTTC	CASSFTGSYGYTF
.	TRBV11-2	.	14	TRBJ1-3	TGTGCCAGCAGCAAGACAGACTCTGGAAACACCATATATTTT	CASSKTDSGNTIYF
.	TRBV5-6	.	13	TRBJ2-7	TGTGCCAGCAGCTTGGGTGCCCTAGGCGAGCAGTACTTC	CASSLGALGEQYF
.	TRBV2	TRBD1	14	TRBJ2-7	TGTGCCAGAAGGGGGTCAGGGGGCACCTACGAGCAGTACTTC	CARRGSGGTYEQYF
few	TRBV3-1/TRBV3-2	.	15	TRBJ1-5	TGTGCCAGCAGCCTCAGTAGGGGAGGGAGTCAGCCCCAGCATTTT	CASSLSRGGSQPQHF
.	TRBV6-5	TRBD1	13	TRBJ1-4	TGTGCCAGCCGAGGGCCAGGGGGCGAAAAACTGTTTTTT	CASRGPGGEKLFF
.	TRBV4-2	.	13	TRBJ2-2	TGTGCCAGCACGCGGACAGACACCGGGGAGCTGTTTTTT	CASTRTDTGELFF
.	TRBV27	.	12	TRBJ2-5	TGTGCCAGCAGTTTAGCGGGATCGACCCAGTACTTC	CASSLAGSTQYF
.	TRBV27	.	14	TRBJ2-3	TGTGCCAGCATGCCGGGTTTGAGCACAGATACGCAGTATTTT	CASMPGLSTDTQYF
.	TRBV19	.	15	TRBJ2-2	TGTGCCAGTAGTATCGGAGGGGCTAAAGCCGGGGAGCTGTTTTTT	CASSIGGAKAGELFF
.	TRBV12-3/TRBV12-4	.	13	TRBJ2-1	TGTGCCAGCAGTCCACAAATTCCCAATGAGCAGTTCTTC	CASSPQIPNEQFF
few	TRBV15	.	12	TRBJ2-5	TGTGCCACCCGGGGACTTCAAGAGACCCAGTACTTC	CATRGLQETQYF
.	TRBV12-3/TRBV12-4	.	13	TRBJ1-5	TGTGCCAGCAGTAAACAGGGTCCTCAGCCCCAGCATTTT	CASSKQGPQPQHF
few	TRBV3-1/TRBV3-2	TRBD2	13	TRBJ2-1	TGTGCCAGCAGCCGGGCTAGCGGGGTTGAGCAGTTCTTC	CASSRASGVEQFF
.	TRBV10-3	.	15	TRBJ2-3	TGTGCCATCAGTGTGGAAGGGGCCCTCACAGATACGCAGTATTTT	CAISVEGALTDTQYF
.	TRBV10-1	TRBD1	16	TRBJ1-1	TGCGCCAGCAGTGATGTTAAGAGGACAGGGGACACTGAAGCTTTCTTT	CASSDVKRTGDTEAFF
few	TRBV5-1	TRBD1	15	TRBJ1-6	TGCGCCAGCTCGCTCGGGGACAGTTATAATTCACCCCTCCACTTT	CASSLGDSYNSPLHF
.	TRBV19	.	12	TRBJ2-3	TGTGCCACCGGGGGAGCGGGAGATACGCAGTATTTT	CATGGAGDTQYF
.	TRBV4-3	.	16	TRBJ1-2	TGCGCCACCCCTCAATTGAGGGCAGGGAGGATCTATGGCTACACCTTC	CATPQLRAGRIYGYTF
few	TRBV4-2	TRBD2	15	TRBJ2-5	TGTGCCAGCAGCCAAGAGCTAGCGGGGGGGCATACCCAGTACTTC	CASSQELAGGHTQYF
once	TRBV9	TRBD2	15	TRBJ2-1	TGTGCCAGCAGCGTGGCGGGGGGGCCCTACAATGAGCAGTTCTTC	CASSVAGGPYNEQFF
.	TRBV19	.	16	TRBJ1-2	TGTGCCAGTAGTATGTTATCCGGACGGGGGGGCTATGGCTACACCTTC	CASSMLSGRGGYGYTF
.	TRBV7-9	.	13	TRBJ2-7	TGTGCCAGCAGCCTCCTGGACAGCCACGAGCAGTACTTC	CASSLLDSHEQYF
once	TRBV6-2/TRBV6-3	TRBD1	16	TRBJ1-1	TGTGCCAGCAGTTACTATTTCAGGAGGGGGCTCACTGAAGCTTTCTTT	CASSYYFRRGLTEAFF
.	TRBV6-5	TRBD2	15	TRBJ2-1	TGTGCCAGCAGCCGACTAGCGGGGGGCCAAAGTGAGCAGTTCTTC	CASSRLAGGQSEQFF
.	TRBV28	TRBD1	16	TRBJ1-3	TGTGCCAGCAGTTCGGGGACAGGGGGATCCGGAAACACCATATATTTT	CASSSGTGGSGNTIYF
.	TRBV7-9	.	9	TRBJ1-1	TGTGCCAGCAGCTCCGGGGCTTTCTTT	CASSSGAFF
once	TRBV6-2/TRBV6-3	TRBD2	16	TRBJ2-1	TGTGCCAGCAGTTACCCCCCTGCGGGGGGATACAATGAGCAGTTCTTC	CASSYPPAGGYNEQFF
.	TRBV3-1/TRBV3-2	.	14	TRBJ1-5	TGTGCCAGCAGCCACACAGGCGTGAATCAGCCCCAGCATTTT	CASSHTGVNQPQHF
.	TRBV21-1	.	13	TRBJ2-7	TGTGCCAGCAGCAAAGTCGCCAATCAGAAGCAGTACTTC	CASSKVANQKQYF
.	TRBV11-3	.	14	TRBJ2-6	TGTGCCAGCAGACAGGGTTCCGGGGCCAACGTCCTGACTTTC	CASRQGSGANVLTF
.	TRBV7-2	.	13	TRBJ2-7	TGTGCCAGCAGCTCCTCTTCCTCCTACGAGCAGTACTTC	CASSSSSSYEQYF
.	TRBV5-4	TRBD1	14	TRBJ1-1	TGTGCCAGCAGCATCACAGGGGGCTACACTGAAGCTTTCTTT	CASSITGGYTEAFF
.	TRBV6-2/TRBV6-3	.	16	TRBJ1-1	TGTGCCAGCAGTTACCCGCCACAAGACATGAACACTGAAGCTTTCTTT	CASSYPPQDMNTEAFF
once	TRBV4-3	TRBD1	16	TRBJ1-1	TGCGCCAGCAGCCAGACCGGACAGGGGGTTCCCACTGAAGCTTTCTTT	CASSQTGQGVPTEAFF
.	TRBV10-1	.	13	TRBJ1-1	TGCGCCAGCAGTGGACAGATGAACACTGAAGCTTTCTTT	CASSGQMNTEAFF
.	TRBV6-2/TRBV6-3	.	16	TRBJ2-7	TGTGCCAGCAGCCCTTGGCTTGAACAGATAGGCTACGAGCAGTACTTC	CASSPWLEQIGYEQYF
few	TRBV10-3	TRBD1	15	TRBJ1-5	TGTGCCATCAGTGAAGGGACAGGGAGCAATCAGCCCCAGCATTTT	CAISEGTGSNQPQHF
.	TRBV6-5	TRBD2	16	TRBJ2-7	TGTGCCAGCAGTTACTCACTAGCGGGGGAGACCTACGAGCAGTACTTC	CASSYSLAGETYEQYF
.	TRBV3-1/TRBV3-2	TRBD1	13	TRBJ1-2	TGTGCCAGCAGCCCCGGACAGGGCCGAGGCTACACCTTC	CASSPGQGRGYTF
once	TRBV21-1	.	22	TRBJ1-5	TGTGCCAGCAGCAAAGAACCCCGGACAGGGGTCCATCAATTCCTAGCAAATCAGCCCCAGCATTTT	CASSKEPRTGVHQFLANQPQHF
.	TRBV2	.	12	TRBJ1-2	TGTGCCAGCCACAGAGAAACAGGGGGCTACACCTTC	CASHRETGGYTF
.	TRBV4-2	TRBD1	17	TRBJ2-7	TGTGCCAGCAGCCAAGAGAGGGGACAGGGGTACTCCTACGAGCAGTACTTC	CASSQERGQGYSYEQYF
.	TRBV9	TRBD2	19	TRBJ2-3	TGTGCCAGCAGCCCTACCGTGGGACTAGCGGGGGGGAGCACAGATACGCAGTATTTT	CASSPTVGLAGGSTDTQYF
.	TRBV21-1	.	15	TRBJ1-3	TGTGCCAGCAGCAAAGGGGACAGGGGATGGAACACCATATATTTT	CASSKGDRGWNTIYF
many	TRBV6-2/TRBV6-3	.	15	TRBJ1-5	TGTGCCAGCAGTTACTCCTTCGCCAGGAATCAGCCCCAGCATTTT	CASSYSFARNQPQHF
.	TRBV5-1	.	15	TRBJ2-1	TGCGCCAGCAGCTTAGGGGGATTGGCCTACAATGAGCAGTTCTTC	CASSLGGLAYNEQFF
.	TRBV19	.	16	TRBJ2-2	TGTGCCAGTAGTATATCTGGAGGGGTGAACACCGGGGAGCTGTTTTTT	CASSISGGVNTGELFF
.	TRBV5-6	.	17	TRBJ2-1	TGTGCCAGCAGCTTGGGTGGGGCAGTCAGCTCCTACAATGAGCAGTTCTTC	CASSLGGAVSSYNEQFF
.	TRBV15	TRBD2	16	TRBJ2-3	TGTGCCACCAGCAGAGATTTAGGCGGGGGGGCAGATACGCAGTATTTT	CATSRDLGGGADTQYF
.	TRBV7-3	TRBD1	15	TRBJ1-2	TGTGCCAGCAGCTCTACAGGGGCAACGCGAGAGGGCTACACCTTC	CASSSTGATREGYTF
.	TRBV3-1/TRBV3-2	.	13	TRBJ1-1	TGTGCCAGCAGCCAAGGGGGGGGCACTGAAGCTTTCTTT	CASSQGGGTEAFF
.	TRBV3-1/TRBV3-2	TRBD1	15	TRBJ2-2	TGTGCCAGCAGCCACGCAGGACAGGGAACCGGGGAGCTGTTTTTT	CASSHAGQGTGELFF
.	TRBV2	.	14	TRBJ2-7	TGTGCCTCGTGGTTTGGCGGGGCCCCGGGGGAGCAGTACTTC	CASWFGGAPGEQYF
once	TRBV27	.	14	TRBJ2-7	TGTGCCAGCAGTGGAACGCTGCGGCCCTACGAGCAGTACTTC	CASSGTLRPYEQYF